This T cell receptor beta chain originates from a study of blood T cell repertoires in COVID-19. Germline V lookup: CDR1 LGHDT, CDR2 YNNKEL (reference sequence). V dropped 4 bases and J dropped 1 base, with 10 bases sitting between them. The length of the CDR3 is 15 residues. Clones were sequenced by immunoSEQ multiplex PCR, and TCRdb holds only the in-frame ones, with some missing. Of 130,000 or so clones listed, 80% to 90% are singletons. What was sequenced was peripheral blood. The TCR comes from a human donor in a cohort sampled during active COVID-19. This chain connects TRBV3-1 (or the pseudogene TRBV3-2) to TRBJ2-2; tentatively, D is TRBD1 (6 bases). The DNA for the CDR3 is TGTGCCAGCAGCCCAACAGGGCTGAACACCGGGGAGCTGTTTTTT. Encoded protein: CASSPTGLNTGELFF.